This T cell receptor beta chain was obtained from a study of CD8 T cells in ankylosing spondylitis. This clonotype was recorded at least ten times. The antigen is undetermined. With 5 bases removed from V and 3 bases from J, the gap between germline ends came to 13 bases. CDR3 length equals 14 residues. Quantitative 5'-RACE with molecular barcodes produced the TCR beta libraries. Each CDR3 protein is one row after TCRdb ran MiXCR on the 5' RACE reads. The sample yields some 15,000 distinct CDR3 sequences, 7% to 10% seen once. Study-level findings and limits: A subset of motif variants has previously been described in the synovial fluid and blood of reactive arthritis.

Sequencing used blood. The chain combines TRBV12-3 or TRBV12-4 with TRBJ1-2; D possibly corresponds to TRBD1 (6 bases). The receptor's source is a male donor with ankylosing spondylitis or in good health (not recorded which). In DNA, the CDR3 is TGTGCCAGCAGTGGCCAAACAGGGTACTATGGCTACACCTTC. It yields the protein CASSGQTGYYGYTF.